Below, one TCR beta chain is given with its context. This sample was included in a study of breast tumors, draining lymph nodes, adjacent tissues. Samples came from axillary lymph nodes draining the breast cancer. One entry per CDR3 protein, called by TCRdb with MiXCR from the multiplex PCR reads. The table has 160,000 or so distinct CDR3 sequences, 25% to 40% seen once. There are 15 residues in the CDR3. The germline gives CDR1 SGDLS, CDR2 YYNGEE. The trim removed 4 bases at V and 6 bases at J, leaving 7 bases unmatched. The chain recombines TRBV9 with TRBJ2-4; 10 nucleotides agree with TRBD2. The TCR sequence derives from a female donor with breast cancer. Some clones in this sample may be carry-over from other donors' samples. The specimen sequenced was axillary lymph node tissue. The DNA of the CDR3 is TGTGCCAGCAGCACAGGGGGGACTAGCGTAAACATTCAGTACTTC. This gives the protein CASSTGGTSVNIQYF.